These T cell receptor beta chains were read from a single sample in a study of blood T cell repertoires in COVID-19. The assay was immunoSEQ multiplex PCR, and TCRdb's table has in-frame clones only and misses some. The sample gives fewer than 250,000 clones, 80% to 90% of which show up once; 3% to 4.5% is in the top ten. Sequenced sample: PBMCs or T cells enriched from blood (not recorded which). The source of these receptors is a middle-aged woman who had been exposed to COVID-19. The CDR3 runs from the conserved cysteine through the conserved F or W. Fields, in order: J gene, V gene, CDR3 length, CDR3 protein.

TRBJ1-6 | TRBV19 | 13 | CASKGLGSSPLHF
TRBJ1-1 | TRBV13 | 14 | CASSLGPDRAIAFF
TRBJ2-6 | TRBV9 | 15 | CASSVRAGGANVLTF
TRBJ1-2 | TRBV5-6 | 12 | CASSPTGSSYTF
TRBJ2-2 | TRBV23-1 | 19 | CASSQSWALAGVVTGELFF
TRBJ1-6 | TRBV9 | 18 | CASSSAPIGSSYNSPLHF
TRBJ2-5 | TRBV27 | 15 | CASSTLAGGGGTQYF
TRBJ1-2 | TRBV12-3/TRBV12-4 | 13 | CASSQGEGYGYTF
TRBJ2-1 | TRBV15 | 17 | CATSRDFRLGTYNEQFF
TRBJ1-2 | TRBV3-1/TRBV3-2 | 13 | CASSRQGMLGYTF
TRBJ1-5 | TRBV18 | 16 | CASSLAWQGGNQPQHF
TRBJ1-5 | TRBV19 | 16 | CASAQTGQGPNQPQHF
TRBJ1-1 | TRBV28 | 15 | CASSLGRLMNTEAFF
TRBJ2-3 | TRBV18 | 16 | CASSPGWTSGADTQYF
TRBJ1-6 | TRBV6-4 | 17 | CASNRDRAVSYNSPLHF
TRBJ1-5 | TRBV15 | 16 | CATSRGTGTGNQPQHF
TRBJ2-3 | TRBV9 | 17 | CASSPGLAGGHTDTQYF
TRBJ2-2 | TRBV7-2 | 18 | CASSSEIAGVPLGGELFF
TRBJ1-2 | TRBV5-1 | 14 | CAISLPGQGYGYTF
TRBJ2-7 | TRBV7-2 | 14 | CASSLIGGGHEQYF
TRBJ1-1 | TRBV28 | 14 | CASSLRGGNTEAFF
TRBJ1-6 | TRBV28 | 15 | CASRATSTYNSPLHF
TRBJ1-2 | TRBV6-5 | 12 | CASRRTGKGYTF
TRBJ2-1 | TRBV19 | 18 | CASRSGGPTISSYNEQFF
TRBJ2-3 | TRBV28 | 16 | CASSFLAGGQTDTQYF
TRBJ2-2 | TRBV5-4 | 15 | CASSPSNQRSGELFF
TRBJ2-5 | TRBV4-2 | 14 | CASSQGLAEETQYF
TRBJ1-5 | TRBV10-3 | 14 | CAIRDQDRAQPQHF
TRBJ2-3 | TRBV11-2 | 16 | CASSLVAGGPGDTQYF
TRBJ2-1 | TRBV7-8 | 16 | CASSLAGTSGSNEQFF
TRBJ2-7 | TRBV20-1 | 15 | CSASSRLSSGYEQYF
TRBJ1-6 | TRBV10-3 | 15 | CAISVSDRTSSPLHF
TRBJ2-2 | TRBV9 | 16 | CASSPSTGEGTGELFF
TRBJ2-5 | TRBV30 | 13 | CAWRGPVAETQYF
TRBJ2-3 | TRBV19 | 14 | CAIGTLRTTDTQYF
TRBJ2-2 | TRBV27 | 14 | CASGDSSRAGELFF
TRBJ1-2 | TRBV18 | 15 | CASSTKGQGNYGYTF
TRBJ1-5 | TRBV2 | 15 | CASSERAQTNQPQHF
TRBJ1-5 | TRBV27 | 16 | CASSAGTGGVRQPQHF
TRBJ2-3 | TRBV9 | 16 | CASSATGTGNSDTQYF
TRBJ1-1 | TRBV10-3 | 15 | CAISGEGTGRTEAFF
TRBJ1-2 | TRBV9 | 13 | CASSGSGGDGYTF
TRBJ1-5 | TRBV4-1 | 17 | CASSPQGQGDINQPQHF
TRBJ1-1 | TRBV6-5 | 14 | CASSFSRGRRVAFF
TRBJ2-1 | TRBV3-1/TRBV3-2 | 14 | CASSLKGGHNEQFF
TRBJ1-1 | TRBV5-1 | 15 | CASSLAAGVNTEAFF
TRBJ2-7 | TRBV2 | 16 | CASSERDRGSSYEQYF
TRBJ2-1 | TRBV9 | 14 | CASSVVASEAEQFF
TRBJ2-1 | TRBV4-1 | 16 | CASSQKLGQGAREQFF
TRBJ1-2 | TRBV7-9 | 16 | CASSRFAPGGNYGYTF
TRBJ2-2 | TRBV10-3 | 16 | CAITDRRGGGTGELFF
TRBJ1-6 | TRBV11-2 | 14 | CASSSRVTNSPLHF
TRBJ2-1 | TRBV5-6 | 16 | CASSPGTGEAYNEQFF
TRBJ1-1 | TRBV7-9 | 13 | CASSWEGDTEAFF
TRBJ2-1 | TRBV6-5 | 12 | CASKTTGGAEFF
TRBJ2-7 | TRBV14 | 18 | CASSQYGQESLFSYEQYF